The present TCR beta chain was sequenced within a study of tumor and adjacent non-tumor tissue in lung cancer. Three rounds of nested PCR, following a modified ARM-PCR protocol, produced the TCRbeta library. TCRdb called the multiplex PCR reads again in MiXCR, with one record for every CDR3 protein. Of 100,000 or so distinct CDR3 sequences listed, 50% to 70% are singletons. The CDR3 is 16 amino acids. Germline V lookup: CDR1 LGHNA, CDR2 YSLEER. Trimming took 1 base from V and 10 from J, leaving 21 bases between them. This sample's RNA came from whole unsorted tissue. This non-tumor lung sample came from over 3 cm beyond the tumor edge.

The sequenced material came from distant non-tumor lung tissue. This clonotype was obtained from a man aged 25-45 years with non-small cell lung cancer. The chain carries TRBV4-3 and TRBJ2-3; D call uncertain. The CDR3: CASSQVKDLGTVPQYF. For the CDR3, the DNA is TGCGCCAGCAGCCAAGTAAAGGATCTGGGCACAGTTCCGCAGTATTTT.